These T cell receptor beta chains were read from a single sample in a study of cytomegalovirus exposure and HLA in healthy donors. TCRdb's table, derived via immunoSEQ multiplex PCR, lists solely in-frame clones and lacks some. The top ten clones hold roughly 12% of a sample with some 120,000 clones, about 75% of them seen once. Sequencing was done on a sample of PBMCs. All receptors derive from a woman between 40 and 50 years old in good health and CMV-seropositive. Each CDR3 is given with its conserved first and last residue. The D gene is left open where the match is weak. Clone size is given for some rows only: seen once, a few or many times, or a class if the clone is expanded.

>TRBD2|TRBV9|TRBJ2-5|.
CASSALAGGPWETQYF
TGTGCCAGCAGTGCACTAGCGGGGGGGCCGTGGGAGACCCAGTACTTC
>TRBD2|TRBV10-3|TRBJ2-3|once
CAIGKSGGLTDTQYF
TGTGCCATCGGGAAGAGCGGGGGACTGACAGATACGCAGTATTTT
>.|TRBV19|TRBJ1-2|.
CASRRTVPYGYTF
TGTGCCAGTAGGCGGACAGTCCCGTATGGCTACACCTTC
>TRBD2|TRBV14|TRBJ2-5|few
CASSMGLGVETQYF
TGTGCCAGCAGCATGGGACTAGGGGTAGAGACCCAGTACTTC
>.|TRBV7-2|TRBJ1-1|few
CASSLMGVNTEAFF
TGTGCCAGCAGCTTGATGGGAGTGAACACTGAAGCTTTCTTT
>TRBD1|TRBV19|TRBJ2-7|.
CASRTLPGQAYEQYF
TGTGCCAGTAGGACGCTTCCGGGACAGGCCTACGAGCAGTACTTC
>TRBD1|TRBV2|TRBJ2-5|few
CASRARTGQETQYF
TGTGCCAGCAGGGCTCGGACAGGGCAAGAGACCCAGTACTTC
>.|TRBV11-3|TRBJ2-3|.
CASSLWGTGDTQYF
TGTGCCAGCAGCTTATGGGGTACGGGGGATACGCAGTATTTT
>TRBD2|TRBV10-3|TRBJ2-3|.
CAISDGGGTDTQYF
TGTGCCATCAGTGATGGGGGGGGCACAGATACGCAGTATTTT
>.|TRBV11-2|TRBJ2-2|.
CASSPLAGELFF
TGTGCCAGCAGCCCCCTAGCCGGGGAGCTGTTTTTT
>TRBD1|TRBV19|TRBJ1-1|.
CASSTTGDGTEAFF
TGTGCCAGTAGTACGACAGGGGATGGCACTGAAGCTTTCTTT
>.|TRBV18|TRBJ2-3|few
CASSPWTPSTDTQYF
TGTGCCAGCTCACCATGGACACCTAGCACAGATACGCAGTATTTT
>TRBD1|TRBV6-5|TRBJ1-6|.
CASSYSDRGIWSPLHF
TGTGCCAGCAGTTACTCCGACAGGGGGATTTGGTCACCCCTCCACTTT
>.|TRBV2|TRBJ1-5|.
CASSGGGATNQPQHF
TGTGCCAGCTCCGGGGGAGGGGCAACCAATCAGCCCCAGCATTTT
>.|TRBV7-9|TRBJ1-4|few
CASSIGPEKLFF
TGTGCCAGCAGCATAGGGCCCGAAAAACTGTTTTTT
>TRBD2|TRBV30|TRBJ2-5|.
CAWSLGGQETQYF
TGTGCCTGGAGCTTGGGGGGGCAAGAGACCCAGTACTTC
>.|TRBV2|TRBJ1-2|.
CASSLAGVGGYTF
TGTGCCAGCAGTCTCGCAGGGGTTGGTGGCTACACCTTC
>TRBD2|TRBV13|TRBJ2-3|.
CASSSGGNTDTQYF
TGTGCCAGCAGCTCGGGGGGAAACACAGATACGCAGTATTTT
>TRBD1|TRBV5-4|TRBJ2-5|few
CASSTGQSYQETQYF
TGTGCCAGCAGCACGGGACAGTCGTACCAAGAGACCCAGTACTTC
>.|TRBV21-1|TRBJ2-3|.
CARGQVGTDTQYF
TGTGCCAGGGGACAGGTGGGGACAGATACGCAGTATTTT
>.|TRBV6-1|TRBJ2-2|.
CASSEAFSGLRGTGELFF
TGTGCCAGCAGTGAAGCGTTTTCGGGGTTAAGAGGAACCGGGGAGCTGTTTTTT
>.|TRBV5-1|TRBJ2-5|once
CASSLMTQETQYF
TGCGCCAGCAGTTTAATGACACAAGAGACCCAGTACTTC
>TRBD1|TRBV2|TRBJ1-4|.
CASRTGAEKLFF
TGTGCCAGCAGGACAGGGGCTGAAAAACTGTTTTTT
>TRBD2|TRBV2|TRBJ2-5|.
CASGWDYKETQYF
TGTGCCAGCGGTTGGGACTACAAAGAGACCCAGTACTTC
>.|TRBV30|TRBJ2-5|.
CAWSLLPETQYF
TGTGCCTGGAGTTTACTCCCGGAGACCCAGTACTTC
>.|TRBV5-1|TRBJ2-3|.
CASSFDRLSTDTQYF
TGCGCCAGCAGCTTTGACAGATTATCCACAGATACGCAGTATTTT
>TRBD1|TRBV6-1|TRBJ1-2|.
CASSEGAGQGFYGYTF
TGTGCCAGCAGTGAAGGCGCGGGACAGGGATTCTATGGCTACACCTTC
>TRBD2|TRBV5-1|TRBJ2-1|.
CASRDPSGGTYNEQFF
TGCGCCAGCAGGGACCCCTCGGGGGGGACCTACAATGAGCAGTTCTTC
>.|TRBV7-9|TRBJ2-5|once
CASSRETQYF
TGTGCCAGCAGCCGAGAGACCCAGTACTTC
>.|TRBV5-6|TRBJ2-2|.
CATRRGNTGELFF
TGTGCTACAAGGCGCGGGAACACCGGGGAGCTGTTTTTT
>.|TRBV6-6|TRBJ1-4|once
CASRPPREGGREKLFF
TGTGCCAGCAGACCCCCACGGGAGGGGGGACGTGAAAAACTGTTTTTT
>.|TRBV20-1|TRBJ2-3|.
CSGPAGDTQYF
TGCAGTGGGCCAGCAGGAGATACGCAGTATTTT
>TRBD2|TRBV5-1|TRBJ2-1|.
CASSLDSGGAYEQFF
TGCGCCAGCAGCTTGGATAGCGGGGGGGCCTATGAGCAGTTCTTC
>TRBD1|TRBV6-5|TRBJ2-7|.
CASRRDRGVGEQYF
TGTGCCAGCAGACGGGACAGGGGAGTGGGGGAGCAGTACTTC
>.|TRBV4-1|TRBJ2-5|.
CASSPYGGQMQETQYF
TGCGCCAGCAGCCCGTATGGAGGGCAGATGCAAGAGACCCAGTACTTC